This TCR beta chain was captured in a study of identical twins. General study results and limits: The study found weaker excess twin sharing in beta out-of-frame sequences. Twins shared out-of-frame alpha sequences with excess low generation probability.

This clonotype was seen repeatedly, ten times or more. The antigen is not known. The V gene lost 7 bases and the J gene lost 3 bases, with 12 bases spanning the gap. Germline CDR1 is SGHRS and CDR2 is YFSETQ. The CDR3 has 13 residues. The cDNA had a unique molecular identifier and a template-switch universal primer site. MiXCR was run by TCRdb on the 5' RACE reads, yielding one entry per CDR3 protein. The table has approximately 700,000 distinct CDR3 sequences, 5.5% to 7.5% seen once. This clonotype originated in a man aged 18 to 35 in good health. The J gene is TRBJ2-3, the V gene TRBV5-1; the D gene is possibly TRBD2 (5 bases). The sample taken for sequencing was naive T cells sorted from blood. The CDR3 DNA is TGCGCCAGCCAAGTCGGGGAGACAGATACGCAGTATTTT. Amino acids: CASQVGETDTQYF.